These 3 T cell receptor beta chains were all obtained from the same sample, sequenced in a study of blood T cell repertoires in COVID-19. The protocol was immunoSEQ multiplex PCR, while the TCRdb copy is restricted to in-frame clones and leaves out a portion. The sample records about 88,000 clones, about 88% being singletons. Sequenced sample: peripheral blood. These receptors all come from a woman older than 75 with acute or convalescent COVID-19.

In this sample, this clone turned up a few times. The genes are TRBV6-5 and TRBJ2-1; a weak D match, TRBD2 (6 bases). The CDR3 is made up of 16 amino acids. CDR1 and CDR2 (germline): MNHEY, SVGAGI. Trimming took off 0 bases at V and 7 bases at J, with 16 bases between the two ends. The CDR3 bases are TGTGCCAGCAGTTACTCGACGAGCGGGCTAGGGAATGAGCAGTTCTTC. Its protein product is CASSYSTSGLGNEQFF.

The rearrangement uses TRBV30 and TRBJ1-6, with TRBD1 as a possible D gene (6 bases). This CDR3 region has 15 residues. V was cut by 4 bases and J by 2 bases, with 12 bases left in between. Germline V CDR1 and CDR2: GTSNPN, SVGIG (reference sequence). The CDR3 sequence is CAWKSRGTYNSPLHF. The CDR3 DNA sequence: TGTGCCTGGAAATCCAGGGGAACCTATAATTCACCCCTCCACTTT. The variable domain in full, completed from reference TRBV30 and TRBJ1-6, reads SQTIHQWPATLVQPVGSPLSLECTVEGTSNPNLYWYRQAAGRGLQLLFYSVGIGQISSEVPQNLSASRPQDRQFILSSKKLLLSDSGFYLCAWKSRGTYNSPLHFGNGTRLTVT.

The chain joins TRBV5-1 to TRBJ1-4; the match to TRBD1 covers 9 bases. Germline lookup yields CDR1 SGHRS and CDR2 YFSETQ. This CDR3 spans 17 amino acids. J gave up 6 bases and V 3 bases, and 12 bases lay outside the gene matches. CDR3 DNA: TGCGCCAGCAGCTCCGTAGGCCCGGGACAGGGTGATGAAAAACTGTTTTTT. Translation: CASSSVGPGQGDEKLFF.